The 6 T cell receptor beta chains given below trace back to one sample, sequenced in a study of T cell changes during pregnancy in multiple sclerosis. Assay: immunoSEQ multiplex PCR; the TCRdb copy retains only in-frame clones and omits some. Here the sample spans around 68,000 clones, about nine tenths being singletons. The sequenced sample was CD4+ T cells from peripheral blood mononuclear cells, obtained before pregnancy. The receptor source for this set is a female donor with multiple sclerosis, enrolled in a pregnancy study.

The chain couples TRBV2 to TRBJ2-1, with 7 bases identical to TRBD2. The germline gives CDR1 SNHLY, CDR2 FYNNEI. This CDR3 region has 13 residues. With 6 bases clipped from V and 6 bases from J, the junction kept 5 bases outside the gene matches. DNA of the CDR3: TGTGCCAGCAGGAGGGACTACTCCAATGAGCAGTTCTTC. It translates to CASRRDYSNEQFF.

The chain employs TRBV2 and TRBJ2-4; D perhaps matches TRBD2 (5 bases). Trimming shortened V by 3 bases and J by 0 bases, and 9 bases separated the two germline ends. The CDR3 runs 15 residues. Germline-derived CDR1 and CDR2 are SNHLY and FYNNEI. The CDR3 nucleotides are TGTGCCAGCAGTGAGGAGGTTCTAGCCAAAAACATTCAGTACTTC. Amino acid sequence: CASSEEVLAKNIQYF.

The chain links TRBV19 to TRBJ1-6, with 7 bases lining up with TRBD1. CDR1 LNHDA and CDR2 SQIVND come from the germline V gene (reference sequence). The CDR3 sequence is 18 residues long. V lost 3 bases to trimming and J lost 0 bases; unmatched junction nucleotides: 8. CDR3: CASSMRPGGSSYNSPLHF. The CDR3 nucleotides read TGTGCCAGTAGTATGCGGCCAGGGGGGAGCTCCTATAATTCACCCCTCCACTTT.

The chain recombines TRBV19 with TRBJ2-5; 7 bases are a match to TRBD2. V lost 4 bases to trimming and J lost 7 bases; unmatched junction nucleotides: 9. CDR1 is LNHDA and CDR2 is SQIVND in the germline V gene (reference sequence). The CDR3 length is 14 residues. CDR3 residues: CASSTSTSSATQYF. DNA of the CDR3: TGTGCCAGTAGTACTTCGACTAGCTCGGCGACCCAGTACTTC.

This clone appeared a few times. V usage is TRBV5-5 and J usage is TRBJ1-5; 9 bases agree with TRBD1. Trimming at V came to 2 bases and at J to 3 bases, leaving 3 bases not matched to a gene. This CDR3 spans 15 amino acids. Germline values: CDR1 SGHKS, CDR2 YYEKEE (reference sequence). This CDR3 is CASSFRTGVNQPQHF. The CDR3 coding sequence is TGTGCCAGCAGCTTCAGGACAGGGGTCAATCAGCCCCAGCATTTT.

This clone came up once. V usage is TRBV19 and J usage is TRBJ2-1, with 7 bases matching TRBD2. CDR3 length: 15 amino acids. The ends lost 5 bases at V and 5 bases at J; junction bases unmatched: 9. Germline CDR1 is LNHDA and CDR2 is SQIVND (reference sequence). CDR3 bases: TGTGCCAGTAGTGGAAAAGGGGACTACCACAATGAGCAGTTCTTC. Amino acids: CASSGKGDYHNEQFF.